These T cell receptor beta chains were read from a single sample in a study of cytomegalovirus exposure and HLA in healthy donors. Assay: immunoSEQ multiplex PCR; the TCRdb copy retains only in-frame clones and omits some. Of over 150,000 clones listed, around 80% are singletons. The specimen sequenced was PBMCs. The receptors here all came from a woman in her twenties or thirties in good health and CMV-seropositive. Each CDR3 is given without its conserved first and last residue.

j_call v_call cdr3_aa
TRBJ2-3 TRBV27 ASSRKTSADTQY
TRBJ1-1 TRBV9 ASSVRVQNTEAF
TRBJ2-2 TRBV11-2 ASTPGQGNTGELF
TRBJ2-5 TRBV6-5 ASSRQGRERKTQY
TRBJ1-5 TRBV5-6 ASSFFGGNNQPQH
TRBJ2-1 TRBV10-3 AISRQGVGNEQF
TRBJ2-3 TRBV2 ASSTGLAGDADTQY
TRBJ1-2 TRBV28 ASSLEQGRGYT
TRBJ2-1 TRBV6-5 ATLSNRGNEQF
TRBJ1-3 TRBV29-1 SAKTGRNTIY
TRBJ1-2 TRBV6-1 ASSEIGVRDYGYT
TRBJ2-5 TRBV28 ASCTGTREVKTQY
TRBJ2-2 TRBV5-1 ASSPRAGGEIGELF
TRBJ1-3 TRBV29-1 SAKSGSSGNTIY
TRBJ2-3 TRBV4-2 ASRPSSGSTDTQY